Listed here is a single TCR beta chain. The antigen remains undetermined. This sample was taken from a study of blood T cells in healthy people across ages. Together with a sample-barcoded 5' primer, a J-beta primer mix was included in a second PCR lasting about 6 to 11 cycles. Each CDR3 protein gets one entry after TCRdb re-called the 5' RACE reads with MiXCR. The table lists 1.5 million to 2 million distinct CDR3 sequences, 25% to 30% of them singletons, with 6.5% to 8.5% in the top ten. Study results and caveats: Unsorted PBMCs prevented conclusive naive versus antigen-experienced comparison. Diversity was estimated from one million T cells, and these estimates were considered underestimates.

Germline V gives CDR1 SGHAT, CDR2 FQNNGV. The CDR3 is made up of 14 amino acids. Trimming took 3 bases from V and 6 from J, leaving 13 bases between them. The people who gave samples were healthy Caucasians from Russia, aged about 6 to 95. Every sample had a minimum of 6 million PBMCs isolated. The TCR comes from a woman aged 25 to 39 in good health. The chain recombines TRBV11-2 with TRBJ2-3; weak D call: TRBD2 (6 bases). Sequencing input: blood. The DNA for the CDR3 is TGTGCCAGCAGCTTCTCGGCTAGCGATGATACGCAGTATTTT. It yields the protein CASSFSASDDTQYF. Supplemented by reference TRBV11-2 and TRBJ2-3, the full variable domain reads EAGVAQSPRYKIIEKRQSVAFWCNPISGHATLYWYQQILGQGPKLLIQFQNNGVVDDSQLPKDRFSAERLKGVDSTLKIQPAKLEDSAVYLCASSFSASDDTQYFGPGTRLTVL.